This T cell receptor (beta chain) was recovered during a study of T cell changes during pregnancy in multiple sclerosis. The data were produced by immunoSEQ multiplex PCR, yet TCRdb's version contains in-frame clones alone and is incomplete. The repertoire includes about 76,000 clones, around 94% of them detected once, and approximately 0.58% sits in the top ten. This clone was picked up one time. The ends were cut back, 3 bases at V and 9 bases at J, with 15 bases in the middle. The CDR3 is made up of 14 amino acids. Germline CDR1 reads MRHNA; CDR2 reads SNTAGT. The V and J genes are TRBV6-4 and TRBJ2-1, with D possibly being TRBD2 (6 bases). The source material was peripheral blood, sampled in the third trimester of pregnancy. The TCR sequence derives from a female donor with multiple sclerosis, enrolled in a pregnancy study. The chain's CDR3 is CASSEARGSGEQFF. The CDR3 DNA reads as TGTGCCAGCAGTGAGGCGCGGGGCTCGGGTGAGCAGTTCTTC.